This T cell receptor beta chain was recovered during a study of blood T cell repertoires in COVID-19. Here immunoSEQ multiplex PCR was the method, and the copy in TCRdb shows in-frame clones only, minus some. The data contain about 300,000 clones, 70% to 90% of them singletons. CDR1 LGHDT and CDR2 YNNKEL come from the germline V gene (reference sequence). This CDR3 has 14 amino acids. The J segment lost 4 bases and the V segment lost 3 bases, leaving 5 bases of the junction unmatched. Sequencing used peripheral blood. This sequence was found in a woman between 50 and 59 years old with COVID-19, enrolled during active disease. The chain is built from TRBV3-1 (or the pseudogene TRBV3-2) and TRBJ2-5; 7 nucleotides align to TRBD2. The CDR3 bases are TGTGCCAGCAGCCATAAGGGCGGGGGAGAGACCCAGTACTTC. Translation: CASSHKGGGETQYF.